This is a list of T cell receptor beta chains from one sample in a study of early T cells in non-severe SARS-CoV-2 infection. MiXCR, applied by TCRdb to the 5' RACE reads, yields one record per CDR3 protein. The sample holds just under 45,000 distinct CDR3 sequences, roughly a tenth seen once. Source material: whole blood. The receptors here all came from an adult who was a healthcare worker with PCR-confirmed SARS-CoV-2 infection or an uninfected control (not recorded which). Each CDR3 is given with its conserved first and last residue. Fields, in order: J gene, D gene, clone size, V gene, CDR3 protein, CDR3 DNA. D genes are given only for firm matches. A clone size is listed for some rows: how often the clone was seen (once, few, many), or a class if it is expanded.

TRBJ2-1	TRBD1	many	TRBV10-2	CASNYRQGIEQFF	TGCGCCAGCAACTACAGACAGGGCATTGAGCAGTTCTTC
TRBJ1-1	-	many	TRBV11-3	CASSLGFREVGPTEAFF	TGTGCCAGCAGCTTAGGCTTTCGGGAAGTAGGTCCCACTGAAGCTTTCTTT
TRBJ2-7	-	many	TRBV20-1	CSARDGTSSSDEQYF	TGCAGTGCTAGAGATGGGACCTCCTCAAGCGACGAGCAGTACTTC
TRBJ2-7	-	few	TRBV19	CASSIELGARSYEQYF	TGTGCCAGTAGTATAGAGCTCGGGGCGAGATCATACGAGCAGTACTTC
TRBJ1-6	TRBD1	many	TRBV12-5	CASGGDRHSPLHF	TGTGCTAGTGGGGGGGACAGACACTCACCCCTCCACTTT
TRBJ2-2	TRBD2	-	TRBV7-3	CASSPRAGTRGPGELFF	TGTGCCAGCAGCCCCCGAGCCGGGACTAGGGGTCCCGGGGAGCTGTTTTTT
TRBJ1-5	-	many	TRBV24-1	CATSDSGSGNQPQHF	TGTGCCACCAGTGATTCCGGCAGTGGCAATCAGCCCCAGCATTTT
TRBJ1-2	-	-	TRBV6-6	CASSYSSAGMHDYGYTF	TGTGCCAGCAGTTACTCGAGTGCAGGGATGCACGACTATGGCTACACCTTC
TRBJ2-5	-	many	TRBV18	CASSPPRGEEETQYF	TGTGCCAGCTCACCACCGCGGGGCGAGGAGGAGACCCAGTACTTC
TRBJ2-1	TRBD2	many	TRBV5-4	CASSANLAGLRNEQFF	TGTGCCAGCAGCGCGAACTTAGCGGGGTTACGGAATGAGCAGTTCTTC
TRBJ1-5	TRBD1	many	TRBV24-1	CATSGQGTLGNQPQHF	TGTGCCACCAGCGGACAGGGGACTTTGGGCAATCAGCCCCAGCATTTT
TRBJ2-7	-	-	TRBV5-1	CTSSLEGSAHEQYF	TGCACCAGCAGCTTGGAGGGGTCGGCCCACGAGCAGTACTTC
TRBJ2-4	-	-	TRBV29-1	CSVDRGSNIQYF	TGCAGCGTTGATCGGGGGTCTAACATTCAGTACTTC
TRBJ2-1	-	many	TRBV7-9	CASSQDYNEQFF	TGTGCCAGCAGCCAGGATTACAATGAGCAGTTCTTC
TRBJ2-7	TRBD2	-	TRBV7-9	CASSYAGGGFMGSYEQYF	TGTGCCAGCAGCTACGCGGGGGGCGGATTTATGGGCTCCTACGAGCAGTACTTC
TRBJ1-1	TRBD1	many	TRBV11-2	CASSSGQGRVNTEAFF	TGTGCCAGCAGCTCGGGACAGGGGAGGGTGAACACTGAAGCTTTCTTT
TRBJ2-3	-	-	TRBV2	CASSDLRGHTPREDTQYF	TGTGCCAGCAGTGACTTAAGGGGACACACCCCCAGAGAAGATACGCAGTATTTT
TRBJ2-7	TRBD1	few	TRBV5-1	CASSLQTGGHEQYF	TGCGCCAGCAGCCTACAGACAGGGGGCCACGAGCAGTACTTC
TRBJ1-1	TRBD1	-	TRBV7-3	CASSLGPQGAEAFF	TGTGCCAGCAGCTTAGGACCTCAGGGGGCTGAAGCTTTCTTT
TRBJ2-2	-	-	TRBV18	CASSPGQNTGELFF	TGTGCCAGCTCACCGGGACAAAACACCGGGGAGCTGTTTTTT
TRBJ1-1	-	-	TRBV6-6	CASTQTPGSEAFF	TGTGCCAGCACTCAAACACCCGGGTCTGAAGCTTTCTTT
TRBJ2-1	TRBD1	few	TRBV6-2/TRBV6-3	CASSPATGGYNEQFF	TGTGCCAGCAGCCCCGCAACAGGGGGCTACAATGAGCAGTTCTTC
TRBJ1-5	-	many	TRBV5-1	CASSSGTNQPQHF	TGCGCCAGCAGCAGTGGGACCAATCAGCCCCAGCATTTT
TRBJ1-1	-	many	TRBV7-3	CASSENRQVSTEAFF	TGTGCCAGCAGCGAGAATCGTCAGGTGAGCACTGAAGCTTTCTTT
TRBJ2-1	-	many	TRBV5-6	CASSPGTPVGEQFF	TGTGCCAGCAGCCCCGGGACCCCCGTTGGTGAGCAGTTCTTC
TRBJ1-6	-	-	TRBV7-2	CASSYRSSYNSPLHF	TGTGCCAGCAGCTACCGGAGCTCCTATAATTCACCCCTCCACTTT
TRBJ1-5	-	-	TRBV19	CASSRPQGTSNQPQHF	TGTGCCAGTAGTCGACCGCAGGGAACCAGCAATCAGCCCCAGCATTTT